This T cell receptor (beta chain) was obtained from a study of vaccination and CD4 T cells after COVID-19. Treatment specified: approximately 10-day PBMC culture with coronavirus spike peptide pools or control peptides (ViraFEST assay). Investigators obtained the unexposed donor's CD4+ T cells before the COVID-19 pandemic (2011-2018). Per well, a few million PBMCs were cultured in the presence of about 9.2 IU/ml IL-2 and approximately 9.4 ug/ml peptide pools. The study's findings and limits: Counts of SARS-CoV-2-reactive clonotypes had a median that went from roughly 21 to 40, a nonsignificant change. Researchers looked at relatively few convalescent patients and had no early post-infection timepoints.

Cultured CD4+ T cell DNA underwent sequencing with the Oncomine TCR Beta short-read assay. TCRdb analysed the PCR reads with MiXCR anew, one entry per CDR3 protein. This sample has about 9,100 distinct CDR3 sequences; approximately 31% occur once, and the top ten carry approximately 40%. The sample holds one count of this clonotype. Its antigen is unknown. This clonotype was obtained from a human donor in good health. The sample was CD4+ T cells from blood, cultured in vitro.

CDR3 in DNA: TGTGCCAGCAGCTTATGGCTAGCGGGGAATAATGAGCAGTTCTTC. It translates to CASSLWLAGNNEQFF. The V gene is TRBV5-4, the J gene TRBJ2-1; 9 nucleotides match TRBD2. Germline values: CDR1 SGHNT, CDR2 YYREEE (reference sequence). The CDR3 has 15 residues. J gave up 7 bases and V 2 bases, and 7 bases lay outside the gene matches.